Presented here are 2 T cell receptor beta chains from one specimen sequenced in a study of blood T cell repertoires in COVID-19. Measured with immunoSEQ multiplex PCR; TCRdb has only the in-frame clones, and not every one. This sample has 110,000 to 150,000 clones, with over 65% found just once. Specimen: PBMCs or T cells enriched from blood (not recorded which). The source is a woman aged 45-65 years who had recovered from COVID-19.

Written as DNA, the CDR3 is TGTGCCAGCTCACTCCGACAGTTCTATGGTGGCTACACCTTC. Translating it yields CASSLRQFYGGYTF. This chain links TRBV18 with TRBJ1-2, with D perhaps matching TRBD1 (5 bases). This CDR3 comprises 14 residues. V lost 4 bases to trimming and J lost 7 bases, with 16 bases between them. The germline gives CDR1 KGHSH, CDR2 LQKENI.

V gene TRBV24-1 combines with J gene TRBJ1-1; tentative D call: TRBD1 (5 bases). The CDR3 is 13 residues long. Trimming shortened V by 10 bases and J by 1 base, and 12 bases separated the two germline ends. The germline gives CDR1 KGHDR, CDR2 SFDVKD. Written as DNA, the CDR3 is TGTGCCACTACGGGGGAATCGAACACTGAAGCTTTCTTT. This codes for CATTGESNTEAFF.